This is a list of T cell receptor beta chains from one sample in a study of T cell responses to AZD1222 COVID-19 vaccine. Measured with immunoSEQ multiplex PCR; TCRdb has only the in-frame clones, and not every one. Here the sample spans some 190,000 clones, roughly 88% being singletons. The material sequenced was peripheral blood, taken on day 0 of AZD1222 vaccination. The receptors come from an adult in good health. Each CDR3 is given with its conserved first and last residue. D genes are given only for firm matches. Clone size is not always given. Where it is, it says once, few, many or a class for expanded clones.

j_call v_call cdr3_length d_call clone_size cdr3_nt cdr3_aa
TRBJ2-3 TRBV9 16 NA NA TGTGCCAGCAGCGTAGAGGCGGGGGCCCTCACAGATACGCAGTATTTT CASSVEAGALTDTQYF
TRBJ1-1 TRBV2 13 NA few TGTGCCAGCAGTGAACTGGAGGACACTGAAGCTTTCTTT CASSELEDTEAFF
TRBJ1-6 TRBV27 16 TRBD1 NA TGTGCCAGCAGTTTCGGGACAGGGGTACTAAATTCACCCCTCCACTTT CASSFGTGVLNSPLHF
TRBJ2-7 TRBV5-1 14 NA NA TGCGCCAGCAGCTATGGAAACTTACTAGGGGAGCAGTACTTC CASSYGNLLGEQYF
TRBJ2-1 TRBV2 13 TRBD1 NA TGTGCCAGCAGTGCTACAGGGGTCAATGAGCAGTTCTTC CASSATGVNEQFF
TRBJ2-1 TRBV5-1 14 NA once TGCGCCAGCAGCCCGAGACAGGACGGCGATGAGCAGTTCTTC CASSPRQDGDEQFF
TRBJ2-1 TRBV27 14 NA NA TGTGCCAGCAGTTTAGGTAGGCTTCCCAATGAGCAGTTCTTC CASSLGRLPNEQFF
TRBJ2-7 TRBV6-2/TRBV6-3 14 TRBD2 NA TGTGCCAGCAGTAACGGACTAGCGGCATACGAGCAGTACTTC CASSNGLAAYEQYF
TRBJ1-5 TRBV4-2 15 NA NA TGTGCCAGCAGCTCGAACCGGGACACGAATCAGCCCCAGCATTTT CASSSNRDTNQPQHF
TRBJ1-5 TRBV7-2 14 NA NA TGTGCCAGCAGCGGCCCGGGGGGCAATCAGCCCCAGCATTTT CASSGPGGNQPQHF
TRBJ1-6 TRBV5-1 17 NA NA TGCGCCAGCAGCATTAACCGTCAGAGCTCCTATAATTCACCCCTCCACTTT CASSINRQSSYNSPLHF